These T cell receptor beta chains were read from a single sample in a study of T-cell reconstitution after alpha-beta-depleted transplantation in children. TCRdb ran MiXCR on the PCR reads and lists one entry per CDR3 protein. The repertoire holds around 670,000 distinct CDR3 sequences, with about an eighth as singletons. The source was PBMCs, collected before TCRalphabeta/CD19-depleted stem cell transplant. The receptors originated from a girl aged 2 to 10 with congenital amegakaryocytic thrombocytopenia, due to receive a stem cell transplant. Each CDR3 is given with its conserved first and last residue. Fields, in order: J gene, V gene, CDR3 protein.

>TRBJ2-3|TRBV5-1
CASSPGLAGMTDTQYF
>TRBJ2-3|TRBV7-9
CASSPYSRTDTQYF
>TRBJ2-7|TRBV12-3/TRBV12-4
CASSDVALLREQYF
>TRBJ2-1|TRBV18
CASSPARLADEQFF
>TRBJ1-4|TRBV11-1
CASSLKSGTGLTNEKLFF
>TRBJ2-1|TRBV12-5
CASGLEAGEEQFF
>TRBJ2-7|TRBV5-1
CASSLADTGYEQYF
>TRBJ1-2|TRBV12-3/TRBV12-4
CASSVGKLTYGYTF
>TRBJ2-1|TRBV18
CASSPSSGGPRNEQFF
>TRBJ2-3|TRBV24-1
CATSDTRGFGTDTQYF
>TRBJ2-1|TRBV5-1
CATETGTGGRDEQFF
>TRBJ2-3|TRBV7-2
CASAGTSGAPDTQYF
>TRBJ1-5|TRBV15
CATSRGLQGMPQHF
>TRBJ2-4|TRBV6-1
CASRPAENIQYF
>TRBJ1-6|TRBV7-6
CASSFISRDINSNSPLHF
>TRBJ2-1|TRBV13
CASSLGTGAGYNEQFF
>TRBJ1-1|TRBV6-1
CASETWTEAFF
>TRBJ2-7|TRBV29-1
CSVEEGSYEQYF
>TRBJ2-7|TRBV20-1
CSAREDTGDYYEQYF
>TRBJ2-3|TRBV2
CASRWTASTDTQYF
>TRBJ2-1|TRBV5-1
CASSDAGEQFF
>TRBJ2-1|TRBV7-6
CASSLAFAGGGDNEQFF
>TRBJ2-7|TRBV28
CASSFLRRLGQAYEQYF
>TRBJ2-1|TRBV2
CASMGAGEYNEQFF
>TRBJ1-1|TRBV29-1
CSVDRALNTEAFF
>TRBJ2-7|TRBV5-1
CASSTPGGDWEQYF
>TRBJ2-3|TRBV24-1
CATSDPGLDTQYF
>TRBJ2-1|TRBV11-2
CASSSVEINEQFF
>TRBJ1-1|TRBV29-1
CSVGRGDGRLNTEAFF
>TRBJ2-7|TRBV5-1
CASSGGAYEQYF
>TRBJ2-4|TRBV6-5
CASSYTLAKNIQYF
>TRBJ2-1|TRBV19
CASSMGTTPSYNEQFF
>TRBJ2-7|TRBV10-2
CASYFDEQYF
>TRBJ1-1|TRBV12-3/TRBV12-4
CASSVDDAFF
>TRBJ2-3|TRBV28
CASSLVLGTQYF